This entry lists 31 T cell receptor beta chains sequenced from one sample in a study of Tregs in tolerant kidney transplant recipients. TCRdb's table, derived via immunoSEQ multiplex PCR, lists solely in-frame clones and lacks some. This table holds just under 65,000 clones, 95% to 98% found once. Sequences were derived from Tregs from blood, sampled before the transplant. Every receptor here comes from a human donor who received a combined kidney and bone marrow transplant.

The genes are TRBV18 and TRBJ1-1; TRBD1 agrees at 10 bases. V shed 6 bases and J 10 bases; nucleotides not matched to a gene: 8. The V gene's germline CDR1 is KGHSH and CDR2 LQKENI. The CDR3 has 13 residues. In DNA form, the CDR3 reads TGTGCCAGCTCGCCGGGACAGGGGATTGGAGCTTTCTTT. This encodes CASSPGQGIGAFF.

CDR3 protein: CASRDRGENTEAFF. The CDR3 nucleotides read TGTGCCAGTCGCGACAGGGGAGAGAATACTGAAGCTTTCTTT. The chain carries TRBV19 and TRBJ1-1, with TRBD1 matching over 8 bases. There are 14 residues in the CDR3. Trimming took 8 bases from V and 5 from J; bases not matched to a gene: 10. Germline V gene sequence: CDR1 LNHDA, CDR2 SQIVND (reference sequence).

The chain employs TRBV19 and TRBJ2-6; D is perhaps TRBD2 (6 bases). Trimming pared 3 bases from V and 2 bases from J, leaving 8 bases between. Germline V lookup: CDR1 LNHDA, CDR2 SQIVND (reference sequence). The CDR3 length is 15 residues. The chain's CDR3 is CASSISGAGANVLTF. The DNA of the CDR3 is TGTGCCAGTAGTATTTCGGGGGCTGGGGCCAACGTCCTGACTTTC.

The sample holds one count of this clone. The chain couples TRBV7-2 to TRBJ2-3, with 9 positions matching TRBD2. CDR1 is SGHTA and CDR2 is FQGNSA in the germline V gene. CDR3 length: 14 residues. V dropped 5 bases and J dropped 6; count of bases not matched to a gene: 6. For the CDR3, the DNA is TGTGCCAGCAGCCCTGGACTAGCGCGCGATACGCAGTATTTT. Its protein product is CASSPGLARDTQYF.

In this sample, this clone turned up once. V gene TRBV5-6 combines with J gene TRBJ2-2; 8 positions agree with TRBD2. The CDR3 loop spans 13 amino acids. With 6 bases clipped from V and 5 bases from J, the junction kept 3 bases outside the gene matches. Germline CDR1 reads SGHDT; CDR2 reads YYEEEE. The CDR3 bases are TGTGCCAGCAACAAGCGGGGGACCGGGGAGCTGTTTTTT. Residues: CASNKRGTGELFF.

The rearrangement uses TRBV7-9 and TRBJ2-7; 13 bases are shared with TRBD2. The CDR3 spans 19 residues. CDR1 is SEHNR and CDR2 is FQNEAQ in the germline V gene (reference sequence). Trimming took 5 bases from V and 0 from J; bases not matched to a gene: 13. CDR3 loop: CASSPTLAGGPLSSYEQYF. CDR3 bases: TGTGCCAGCAGCCCCACACTAGCGGGAGGGCCCCTGAGCTCCTACGAGCAGTACTTC. Full variable domain (outside the CDR3, taken from reference TRBV7-9 and TRBJ2-7): DTGVSQNPRHKITKRGQNVTFRCDPISEHNRLYWYRQTLGQGPEFLTYFQNEAQLEKSRLLSDRFSAERPKGSFSTLEIQRTEQGDSAMYLCASSPTLAGGPLSSYEQYFGPGTRLTVT.

This sequence joins TRBV21-1 and TRBJ2-3; the table gives TRBD2 as D, unverified against the DNA. TRBV21-1 is labeled a pseudogene. This CDR3 region has 16 residues. This CDR3 reads CASSKDEGVSTDTQYF. The CDR3, as DNA: TGTGCCAGCAGCAAAGATGAGGGAGTGAGCACAGATACGCAGTATTTT.

The rearrangement links TRBV27 to TRBJ2-5, with D hard to call. CDR1 and CDR2 from the germline V gene are MNHEY and SMNVEV (reference sequence). The CDR3 is 13 residues long. Trimming stripped 3 bases from V and 10 bases from J, with 15 bases between. CDR3 sequence reads: CASSFQRGDVQYF. CDR3 nucleotides: TGTGCCAGCAGTTTTCAGCGAGGCGACGTCCAGTACTTC.

This rearrangement joins TRBV5-1 to TRBJ1-1; D is uncertain. Trimming left V 5 bases short and J 0 bases short, with 8 bases between. Germline V gene lookup returns CDR1 SGHRS and CDR2 YFSETQ. The CDR3 sequence is 13 residues long. The CDR3 here is CASRSGLNTEAFF. For the CDR3, the DNA is TGCGCCAGCAGATCGGGATTGAACACTGAAGCTTTCTTT.

The rearrangement links TRBV20-1 to TRBJ2-1; D gene unclear. The CDR3 runs 10 residues. Trimming cost V 5 bases and J 6 bases, with 5 bases left between them. Germline CDR1 is DFQATT and CDR2 is SNEGSKA (reference sequence). The DNA of the CDR3 is TGCAGTGCTCAGCGCAATGAGCAGTTCTTC. As protein: CSAQRNEQFF.

The chain carries TRBV1 and TRBJ2-3; TRBD2 is the table's D call, not checked against the DNA. TRBV1 corresponds to a pseudogene. This CDR3 is 19 amino acids long. The CDR3 loop is CTSSQEGGYRGEDADTQYF. In DNA, the CDR3 is TGCACCAGCAGCCAAGAAGGAGGGTACCGGGGAGAGGATGCGGATACGCAGTATTTT.

V gene TRBV5-4 combines with J gene TRBJ2-2; 7 positions agree with TRBD1. Germline lookup yields CDR1 SGHNT and CDR2 YYREEE (reference sequence). The CDR3 spans 14 residues. The J segment lost 5 bases and the V segment lost 4 bases, leaving 5 bases of the junction unmatched. The CDR3 reads CASSPGQVTGELFF. In nucleotides, the CDR3 is TGTGCCAGCAGCCCTGGACAGGTGACCGGGGAGCTGTTTTTT.

In this sample, this clone turned up once. The V and J genes are TRBV29-1 and TRBJ2-1; TRBD2 agrees at 10 bases. Germline lookup yields CDR1 SQVTM and CDR2 ANQGSEA. The CDR3 loop spans 16 amino acids. V shed 8 bases, J shed 4 bases, and the junction held 14 bases outside the gene matches. Here the CDR3 DNA reads TGCAGCTCGAGGGTTTGGCTAGCGGGAGTGTACAATGAGCAGTTCTTC. It encodes CSSRVWLAGVYNEQFF.

In its sample, this clone was seen once. The CDR3: CASSLGMGTGGTDTQYF. The CDR3 nucleotides are TGCGCCAGCAGCTTGGGAATGGGGACAGGGGGGACAGATACGCAGTATTTT. The genes are TRBV5-1 and TRBJ2-3; 11 bases map to TRBD1. The length of the CDR3 is 17 residues. Per the germline V gene, CDR1 is SGHRS and CDR2 is YFSETQ. J lost 3 bases, V lost 0 bases, and 6 bases had no gene match.

The V gene is TRBV6-1, the J gene TRBJ1-2; TRBD1 is a possible D gene (6 bases). V was cut by 0 bases and J by 8 bases, with 16 bases left in between. CDR3 length: 15 residues. CDR1 is MNHNS, CDR2 SASEGT, per germline. The CDR3 nucleotides read TGTGCCAGCAGTGAAGCGATTGCAGGGGCGTGGGGCTACACCTTC. As protein: CASSEAIAGAWGYTF.

The J gene is TRBJ1-1, the V gene TRBV6-4; a weak D match, TRBD1 (5 bases). V lost 2 bases to trimming and J lost 3 bases, with 13 bases between them. The CDR3 has 15 amino acids. CDR1 MRHNA and CDR2 SNTAGT come from the germline V gene. The CDR3 here is CASSDRDRGDTEAFF. The CDR3 DNA is TGTGCCAGCAGTGACCGGGACCGGGGGGACACTGAAGCTTTCTTT.

In DNA form, the CDR3 reads TGCGCCAGCAGCTTGGAGGGAGTAAGAGGGGAGCTGTTTTTT. Translating gives CASSLEGVRGELFF. The chain couples TRBV5-1 to TRBJ2-2; D is perhaps TRBD2 (5 bases). Germline V CDR1 and CDR2: SGHRS, YFSETQ. The germline V and J ends were trimmed by 0 bases and 8 bases, with 11 bases remaining between them. The CDR3 runs 14 residues. Full variable domain (missing parts from reference TRBV5-1 and TRBJ2-2): KAGVTQTPRYLIKTRGQQVTLSCSPISGHRSVSWYQQTPGQGLQFLFEYFSETQRNKGNFPGRFSGRQFSNSRSEMNVSTLELGDSALYLCASSLEGVRGELFFGEGSRLTVL.

The chain uses TRBV4-2 and TRBJ2-2; D unclear. Between the trimmed V and J ends, which lost 0 bases and 1 base, there was a span of 3 bases. CDR3 length: 14 residues. Germline V gene data show CDR1 as LGHNA and CDR2 as YNFKEQ. The CDR3 DNA is TGTGCCAGCAGCCAAGATAGGAACACCGGGGAGCTGTTTTTT. Amino acids: CASSQDRNTGELFF.

The rearrangement links TRBV12-2 to TRBJ2-7; the table's D call, TRBD1, was not checked against the DNA. TRBV12-2 has pseudogene status. The CDR3 extends over 15 amino acids. The CDR3 region has the DNA TGTGCAAGTCGCCCCCAGACAGGGGGTTCCTACGAGCAGTACTTC. This translates into CASRPQTGGSYEQYF.

A word on this clone: At the DNA level, this CDR3 is encoded by other sequences in the same sample as well. V and J are TRBV27 and TRBJ2-7; D is possibly TRBD1 (6 bases). The CDR3 is 14 residues long. From germline, CDR1 is MNHEY and CDR2 SMNVEV (reference sequence). Trimming took 5 bases from V and 1 from J, leaving 12 bases between them. In DNA, the CDR3 is TGTGCCAGCAGTGGTGACAGGTCATCCTACGAGCAGTACTTC. Its protein product is CASSGDRSSYEQYF.

This sequence joins TRBV7-8 and TRBJ2-3; D remains unclear. Germline assignment: CDR1 SGHVS and CDR2 FQNEAQ. The length of the CDR3 is 16 residues. The V end lost 7 bases, the J end lost 0 bases, and 17 bases lay between the germline ends. CDR3 residues: CASTPRMGRSTDTQYF. CDR3 nucleotides: TGTGCCAGCACCCCCCGTATGGGCCGGAGCACAGATACGCAGTATTTT.

The rearrangement joins TRBV28 to TRBJ2-1; 8 bases are a match to TRBD2. After removal of 6 bases from V and 3 bases from J, the junction contained 7 bases not matched to a gene. CDR1 and CDR2 from the germline V gene are MDHEN and SYDVKM. CDR3 size: 15 residues. CDR3 bases: TGTGCCAGCAGCCAAAGCGGGGGATACTACAATGAGCAGTTCTTC. Protein sequence: CASSQSGGYYNEQFF.

The CDR3 DNA follows: TGCGCCAGCAGCCCCGGTTCTTTGAACACCGGGGAGCTGTTTTTT. Translated, it gives CASSPGSLNTGELFF. The chain couples TRBV5-1 to TRBJ2-2, with unresolved D. The CDR3 length is 15 residues. V was pared by 4 bases and J by 1 base, with 11 bases between. Per germline, CDR1 SGHRS and CDR2 YFSETQ.

Only one count was recorded for this clone. This sequence joins TRBV11-3 and TRBJ2-1; D is possibly TRBD2 (5 bases). Trimming pared 0 bases from V and 4 bases from J, leaving 10 bases between. The CDR3 has 15 amino acids. Germline CDR1 and CDR2: SGHNT and YENEEA. The CDR3, as DNA: TGTGCCAGCAGCTTAGATCTAGCCGTGTACAATGAGCAGTTCTTC. Translating it yields CASSLDLAVYNEQFF.

The chain links TRBV27 to TRBJ2-7; 7 bases agree with TRBD2. In germline, CDR1 is MNHEY, CDR2 SMNVEV (reference sequence). This CDR3 contains 15 residues. Losses at the gene ends were 4 bases for V and 6 bases for J; bases not matched to a gene: 12. Here the CDR3 reads CASSWHGGTLGEQYF. CDR3 DNA sequence: TGTGCCAGCAGTTGGCACGGGGGGACGCTGGGCGAGCAGTACTTC.

The chain joins TRBV28 to TRBJ1-2; D might be TRBD1 (5 bases). Germline CDR1 MDHEN, CDR2 SYDVKM. Trimming took 8 bases from V and 4 from J, leaving 14 bases between them. CDR3 length: 13 residues. This CDR3 reads CASVGDYIYGYTF. The CDR3 DNA is TGTGCCAGCGTAGGGGACTACATCTATGGCTACACCTTC.

This chain connects TRBV30 to TRBJ1-3; D call uncertain. V lost 2 bases and J 0 bases, leaving 5 bases between the germline ends. The CDR3 is made up of 13 amino acids. CDR1 and CDR2 (germline): GTSNPN, SVGIG (reference sequence). The CDR3 DNA reads as TGTGCCTGGAGTTCCTCCTCTGGAAACACCATATATTTT. Protein product: CAWSSSSGNTIYF.

The genes are TRBV6-5 and TRBJ2-6, with D possibly being TRBD1 (6 bases). Germline V lookup: CDR1 MNHEY, CDR2 SVGAGI. V lost 4 bases, J lost 4 bases, and 11 bases lay in between. The CDR3 is 15 amino acids. The CDR3 reads CASSSGAPGANVLTF. In DNA form, the CDR3 reads TGTGCCAGCAGTTCAGGGGCCCCGGGGGCCAACGTCCTGACTTTC.

CDR3 in DNA: TGTGCCAGCTCACCATGGGGGGACTCCTACGAGCAGTACTTC. Protein: CASSPWGDSYEQYF. This rearrangement joins TRBV18 to TRBJ2-7; weak D call: TRBD2 (6 bases). The germline V gene has CDR1 KGHSH and CDR2 LQKENI. This CDR3 contains 14 residues. Trimming left V 2 bases short and J 0 bases short, with 8 bases between.

This chain joins TRBV2 and TRBJ1-1; TRBD1 matches at 7 bases. This CDR3 contains 13 residues. The junction had 5 bases not matched to a gene; V was cut back by 4 bases and J by 6 bases. CDR1 and CDR2 from the germline V gene are SNHLY and FYNNEI. The CDR3, as DNA: TGTGCCAGCAGTGCTACCAGGGGGGCTGAAGCTTTCTTT. Residues: CASSATRGAEAFF.

V and J are TRBV5-6 and TRBJ2-7; the match to TRBD2 covers 7 bases. V was clipped by 1 base and J by 0 bases; unmatched bases: 4. There are 15 residues in the CDR3. CDR1 SGHDT and CDR2 YYEEEE come from the germline V gene. The CDR3 nucleotides read TGTGCCAGCAGCTTGTACGGCGGGGGCTCCTACGAGCAGTACTTC. It codes for CASSLYGGGSYEQYF. Full variable domain (remainder filled in from reference TRBV5-6 and TRBJ2-7): DAGVTQSPTHLIKTRGQQVTLRCSPKSGHDTVSWYQQALGQGPQFIFQYYEEEERQRGNFPDRFSGHQFPNYSSELNVNALLLGDSALYLCASSLYGGGSYEQYFGPGTRLTVT.